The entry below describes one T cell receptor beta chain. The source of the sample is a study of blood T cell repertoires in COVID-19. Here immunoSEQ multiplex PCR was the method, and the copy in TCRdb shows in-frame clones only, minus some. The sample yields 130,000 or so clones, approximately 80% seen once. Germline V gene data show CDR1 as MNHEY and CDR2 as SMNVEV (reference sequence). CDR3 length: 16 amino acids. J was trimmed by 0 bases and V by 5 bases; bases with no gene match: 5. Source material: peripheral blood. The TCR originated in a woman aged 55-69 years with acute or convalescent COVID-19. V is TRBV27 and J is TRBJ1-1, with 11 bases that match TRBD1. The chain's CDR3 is CASSPGTGGLNTEAFF. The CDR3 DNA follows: TGTGCCAGCAGTCCGGGGACAGGGGGACTGAACACTGAAGCTTTCTTT.